These 27 T cell receptor beta chains originate from one sample sequenced in a study of Graves' ophthalmopathy and Graves' hyperthyroidism (dated by TCRdb to about 2018). The run used an Illumina HiSeq 2000. TCR beta CDR3 regions were amplified from RNA transcripts for repertoire sequencing. HTBI primers and the Qiagen OneStep RT-PCR kit were used in a first-round RT-PCR, which was followed by a second-round multiplex PCR, size selection and purification. TCRdb reworked the public reads: Q25 trimming with fastp, MiXCR clone assembly, productive beta chains retained. Identical CDR3 protein sequences are pooled into one entry, listed with their most common genes and DNA. The sample table holds fewer than 250,000 distinct CDR3 sequences, of which approximately 28% were seen once. Approximately 8.6% of the sample goes to the ten largest clones. Source material: peripheral blood. These receptors were taken from a man between 45 and 60 years old with Graves' ophthalmopathy. Donor details come from another sample of the same person, matched by shared clones.

This clonotype showed up many times. This rearrangement joins TRBV12-3 or TRBV12-4 to TRBJ2-7; perhaps TRBD1 as D (6 bases). The CDR3 length is 13 residues. The ends were cut back, 5 bases at V and 4 bases at J, with 12 bases in the middle. CDR3 sequence (DNA): TGTGCCAGCAGTCCGGACAGAGGTTACGAGCAGTACTTC. Protein product: CASSPDRGYEQYF.

The table lists this clonotype with many counts. This chain uses TRBV7-9 with TRBJ2-7; 7 bases match TRBD2. Germline CDR1 is SEHNR and CDR2 is FQNEAQ (reference sequence). CDR3 length: 14 residues. V was pared by 5 bases and J by 7 bases, with 11 bases of the junction left unmatched. The CDR3 protein is CASSPKAGIKEQYF. CDR3 DNA: TGTGCCAGCAGCCCTAAAGCGGGGATTAAGGAGCAGTACTTC.

The rearrangement uses TRBV20-1 and TRBJ2-5; 7 bases fit TRBD2. The V and J ends lost 6 bases and 2 bases, in that order; junction bases with no gene match: 12. Germline CDR1 is DFQATT and CDR2 is SNEGSKA (reference sequence). This CDR3 contains 15 residues. The CDR3 protein is CSARDGASGQETQYF. The CDR3 bases are TGCAGTGCCCGTGACGGGGCTAGCGGACAAGAGACCCAGTACTTC.

The genes are TRBV27 and TRBJ1-2, with no clear D. The germline V gene encodes CDR1 MNHEY and CDR2 SMNVEV (reference sequence). V was pared by 8 bases and J by 9 bases, with 34 bases between. The CDR3 is made up of 18 amino acids. The CDR3 bases are TGTGCCAGCGGAAACGACGGGTCAAGGTTACGTAAAGAGAGTCGCTACACCTTC. This encodes CASGNDGSRLRKESRYTF.

The gene calls are TRBV28 and TRBJ2-7; D remains unclear. This CDR3 region has 12 residues. Germline V gene sequence: CDR1 MDHEN, CDR2 SYDVKM. Trimming cost V 2 bases and J 8 bases, with 10 bases left between them. The CDR3 region has the DNA TGTGCCAGCAGTTTAAGGGAATTACAGCAGTACTTC. It specifies CASSLRELQQYF.

This clonotype was detected many times. The V gene is TRBV28, the J gene TRBJ2-7; 8 positions agree with TRBD1. The CDR3 is 11 amino acids. In germline, CDR1 is MDHEN, CDR2 SYDVKM. After removal of 10 bases from V and 6 bases from J, the junction contained 5 bases not matched to a gene. The CDR3 DNA is TGTGCCACACAAACAGGGGGCGAGCAGTACTTC. Amino acids: CATQTGGEQYF. The full variable domain, completed using reference TRBV28 and TRBJ2-7, is DVKVTQSSRYLVKRTGEKVFLECVQDMDHENMFWYRQDPGLGLRLIYFSYDVKMKEKGDIPEGYSVSREKKERFSLILESASTNQTSMYLCATQTGGEQYFGPGTRLTVT.

The chain has TRBV5-1 and TRBJ2-7; 7 bases map to TRBD1. J lost 0 bases, V lost 0 bases, and 6 bases had no gene match. CDR3 size: 16 residues. Germline V gene sequence: CDR1 SGHRS, CDR2 YFSETQ. The CDR3 DNA is TGCGCCAGCAGCTTGGCCAAACAGGGGCCCTCCTACGAGCAGTACTTC. Protein product: CASSLAKQGPSYEQYF.

This clonotype came up many times. The chain joins TRBV28 to TRBJ1-5, with 7 positions matching TRBD1. The CDR3 length is 15 residues. The germline gives CDR1 MDHEN, CDR2 SYDVKM. With 4 bases clipped from V and 0 bases from J, the junction kept 3 bases outside the gene matches. The DNA of the CDR3 is TGTGCCAGCAGTTCAGACAGGGCTAGCAATCAGCCCCAGCATTTT. Its translation is CASSSDRASNQPQHF.

The chain uses TRBV12-3 or TRBV12-4 and TRBJ1-1; D gene ambiguous. V was pared by 4 bases and J by 11 bases, with 11 bases between. The CDR3 totals 11 residues. The CDR3, as DNA: TGTGCCAGCAGTTCGTACACCGTGGCTTTCTTT. It encodes CASSSYTVAFF.

The CDR3 DNA is TGCAGTGCTAATACGGGACTAGCCTACGAGCAGTACTTC. Residues: CSANTGLAYEQYF. The chain recombines TRBV20-1 with TRBJ2-7; 8 bases agree with TRBD2. The CDR3 runs to 13 residues. CDR1 is DFQATT, CDR2 SNEGSKA, per germline (reference sequence). J was trimmed by 2 bases and V by 4 bases; bases with no gene match: 4.

This clonotype was recorded a few times. V and J are TRBV12-3 or TRBV12-4 and TRBJ2-7, with TRBD2 identical over 11 bases. V lost 7 bases and J lost 2; bases outside the gene matches: 7. This CDR3 spans 15 amino acids. CDR3 coding DNA: TGTGCCAGCACCTTAAGACTAGCGGGAACCTACGAGCAGTACTTC. This translates into CASTLRLAGTYEQYF.

This chain joins TRBV12-3 or TRBV12-4 and TRBJ2-2, with 7 bases aligning to TRBD1. V shed 6 bases, J shed 0 bases, and the junction held 7 bases outside the gene matches. The CDR3 contains 16 residues. The CDR3 loop reads CASSLTTGPNTGELFF. In DNA form, the CDR3 reads TGTGCCAGCAGCCTGACGACAGGGCCGAACACCGGGGAGCTGTTTTTT.

The rearrangement uses TRBV29-1 and TRBJ2-5; unclear D gene. Germline loops: CDR1 SQVTM, CDR2 ANQGSEA. The V gene lost 5 bases and the J gene lost 2 bases, with 6 bases spanning the gap. This CDR3 spans 11 amino acids. The CDR3 DNA sequence: TGCAGCGTTAAACAGCAAGAGACCCAGTACTTC. It is translated as CSVKQQETQYF.

This clonotype was seen repeatedly, ten times or more. V and J are TRBV7-9 and TRBJ2-7; 10 bases match TRBD2. V was pared by 5 bases and J by 0 bases, with 7 bases of the junction left unmatched. CDR3 length: 16 residues. Germline V gene sequence: CDR1 SEHNR, CDR2 FQNEAQ (reference sequence). Written as DNA, the CDR3 is TGTGCCAGCAGCGGACGACTAGCGGGTACCTCCTACGAGCAGTACTTC. Translating it yields CASSGRLAGTSYEQYF.

In this sample, this clonotype turned up many times. The chain is built from TRBV3-1 and TRBJ2-7, with no clear D. Germline V gives CDR1 LGHDT, CDR2 YNNKEL (reference sequence). The CDR3 covers 16 residues. Between the trimmed V and J ends, which lost 0 bases and 3 bases, there was a span of 15 bases. CDR3 loop: CASSQDNRRSYYEQYF. For the CDR3, the DNA is TGTGCCAGCAGCCAAGATAACCGCCGCAGTTACTACGAGCAGTACTTC.

In its sample, this clonotype was seen many times. The V gene is TRBV27, the J gene TRBJ1-2; 11 bases are a match to TRBD1. The length of the CDR3 is 14 residues. From germline, CDR1 is MNHEY and CDR2 SMNVEV (reference sequence). V was pared by 6 bases and J by 8 bases, with 8 bases of the junction left unmatched. The CDR3 DNA reads as TGTGCCAGCAGCTGGGGACAGGGGGGCGAGGGCTACACCTTC. Translation gives CASSWGQGGEGYTF.

This clonotype was observed many times. This chain links TRBV20-1 with TRBJ1-5, with no clear D. This CDR3 spans 16 amino acids. Germline V lookup: CDR1 DFQATT, CDR2 SNEGSKA (reference sequence). V lost 6 bases and J lost 6, with 24 bases in between. This chain's CDR3 is CSAAGQQTFSGQPQHF. DNA of the CDR3: TGCAGTGCCGCCGGGCAGCAAACCTTTAGCGGTCAGCCCCAGCATTTT.

At least ten counts were recorded for this clonotype. The DNA for the CDR3 is TGTGCCAGTAGTCGGGAACGGTCCTACGAGCAGTACTTC. Protein sequence: CASSRERSYEQYF. The chain recombines TRBV19 with TRBJ2-7, with D perhaps TRBD2 (5 bases). V lost 5 bases, J lost 1 base, and 9 bases lay in between. The CDR3 is 13 residues long. Germline assignment: CDR1 LNHDA and CDR2 SQIVND (reference sequence). The full variable domain, in which reference TRBV19 and TRBJ2-7 provide the parts outside the CDR3, is DGGITQSPKYLFRKEGQNVTLSCEQNLNHDAMYWYRQDPGQGLRLIYYSQIVNDFQKGDIAEGYSVSREKKESFPLTVTSAQKNPTAFYLCASSRERSYEQYFGPGTRLTVT.

This clonotype was seen repeatedly, ten times or more. V usage is TRBV29-1 and J usage is TRBJ2-2; 8 bases fit TRBD1. V shed 4 bases, J shed 4 bases, and the junction held 2 bases outside the gene matches. The CDR3 spans 13 residues. Germline CDR1 and CDR2: SQVTM and ANQGSEA. The CDR3 DNA is TGCAGCGTTGGACAGGGGAGCACCGGGGAGCTGTTTTTT. It codes for CSVGQGSTGELFF.

V and J are TRBV2 and TRBJ2-5; a weak D match, TRBD2 (5 bases). The length of the CDR3 is 13 residues. The ends were cut back, 8 bases at V and 2 bases at J, with 12 bases in the middle. CDR1 and CDR2 from the germline V gene are SNHLY and FYNNEI. In nucleotides, the CDR3 is TGTGCCAGCGGAAAGGAGGTACAAGAGACCCAGTACTTC. It yields the protein CASGKEVQETQYF.

This clonotype was counted at least ten times. The chain couples TRBV6-2 or TRBV6-3 to TRBJ2-2; D may be TRBD1 (5 bases). V was clipped by 1 base and J by 6 bases, with 9 bases between them. The CDR3 loop spans 14 amino acids. CDR1 is MNHEY and CDR2 is SVGEGT in the germline V gene. CDR3 region: CASSYYLRAGELFF. CDR3 bases: TGTGCCAGCAGTTACTATCTCAGGGCCGGGGAGCTGTTTTTT.

This clonotype was counted at least ten times. The CDR3 is CASSQDLRPYEQYF. CDR3 DNA: TGCGCCAGCAGCCAAGATCTCCGTCCCTACGAGCAGTACTTC. The V and J genes are TRBV4-1 and TRBJ2-7; D gene unclear. The germline V gene has CDR1 MGHRA and CDR2 YSYEKL. The V gene lost 0 bases and the J gene lost 2 bases, with 8 bases spanning the gap. The CDR3 sequence is 14 residues long.

This clonotype was recorded at least ten times. V usage is TRBV7-2 and J usage is TRBJ1-5; D might be TRBD1 (6 bases). Germline V lookup: CDR1 SGHTA, CDR2 FQGNSA. V lost 5 bases and J lost 5, with 13 bases in between. The CDR3 loop spans 14 amino acids. The CDR3 loop reads CASSLTGIDQPQHF. The CDR3 DNA reads TGTGCCAGCAGCCTCACAGGGATTGATCAGCCCCAGCATTTT.

At least ten counts were recorded for this clonotype. The rearrangement joins TRBV6-5 to TRBJ2-7, with TRBD2 identical over 8 bases. The CDR3 has 15 residues. Germline loops: CDR1 MNHEY, CDR2 SVGAGI. Trimming cost V 2 bases and J 2 bases; bases outside gene matches: 5. The chain's CDR3 is CASSYGTRSAYEQYF. CDR3 nucleotides: TGTGCCAGCAGTTACGGGACTAGATCTGCCTACGAGCAGTACTTC.

A few counts support this clonotype. The genes are TRBV12-3 or TRBV12-4 and TRBJ1-1, with a weak D call TRBD1 (5 bases). This CDR3 is 14 amino acids long. Trimming stripped 4 bases from V and 1 base from J, with 10 bases between. CDR3 DNA sequence: TGTGCCAGCAGTTATGGGGGGAAGAACACTGAAGCTTTCTTT. Its protein product is CASSYGGKNTEAFF.

Ten or more counts support this clonotype. The chain is built from TRBV28 and TRBJ1-2, with a tentative D call TRBD1 (5 bases). V was trimmed by 2 bases and J by 9 bases, leaving 10 bases between them. CDR1 is MDHEN, CDR2 SYDVKM, per germline. CDR3 length equals 12 residues. The CDR3 loop reads CASSLIRGSYTF. DNA of the CDR3: TGTGCCAGCAGTTTAATCCGGGGGAGCTACACCTTC.

This clonotype was observed at least ten times. The chain joins TRBV28 to TRBJ2-3, with D possibly TRBD1 on 7 matching bases. Germline values: CDR1 MDHEN, CDR2 SYDVKM. The CDR3 loop spans 14 amino acids. V was cut by 7 bases and J by 5 bases, with 16 bases left in between. The CDR3 spells CASTEGALGDTQYF. CDR3 in DNA: TGTGCCAGCACGGAGGGGGCGCTAGGAGATACGCAGTATTTT. Complete variable domain (other parts from reference TRBV28 and TRBJ2-3): DVKVTQSSRYLVKRTGEKVFLECVQDMDHENMFWYRQDPGLGLRLIYFSYDVKMKEKGDIPEGYSVSREKKERFSLILESASTNQTSMYLCASTEGALGDTQYFGPGTRLTVL.